The TCR beta chain described here comes from a study of T cells in Graves' hyperthyroidism and ophthalmopathy. This clonotype was recorded at least ten times. Its antigen is unidentified. Study-level results: Blood samples included most of the expanded thyroid clonotypes exceeding 0.001.

The J segment lost 7 bases and the V segment lost 10 bases, leaving 5 bases of the junction unmatched. The CDR3 extends over 13 amino acids. Looked up from germline, CDR1 is ENHRY and CDR2 is SYGVKD. Diagnostic decisions used clinical symptoms, serum thyroxine and TRAb, thyroid ultrasound and orbital computed tomography. Regions amplified from RNA transcripts were the TCR beta CDR3 regions. A set of HTBI primers served as the primers for a first-round RT-PCR of the TCR CDR3. TCRdb itself ran the multiplex PCR reads through MiXCR, one entry per CDR3 protein. The profile shows fewer than 350,000 distinct CDR3 sequences, 15% to 20% of them singletons.

V usage is TRBV10-3 and J usage is TRBJ2-2; 11 bases agree with TRBD2. The sequence was obtained from a woman between 40 and 50 years old with Graves' ophthalmopathy. The sample taken for sequencing was blood. CDR3 bases: TGTGCCACCCTAGCGGGAGGTATCGGGGAGCTGTTTTTT. It translates to CATLAGGIGELFF.